The 22 T cell receptor beta chains in this list originate from one sample, sequenced in a study of T cell repertoires in ileal Crohn's disease. Stated time point: neoterminal ileum biopsy at postoperative endoscopy, about 6 months after surgery. Profiled with immunoSEQ multiplex PCR; TCRdb holds only in-frame clones, not every one. There are more than 50,000 clones in the sample; 85% to 90% occur only once, and roughly 2% lies in the top ten. Sequenced: ileal tissue. The source of these receptors is an adult with Crohn's disease.

J is TRBJ2-1 and V is TRBV4-2; possibly TRBD2 for D (5 bases). Germline CDR1 is LGHNA and CDR2 is YNFKEQ. The germline V and J ends were trimmed by 0 bases and 8 bases, with 11 bases remaining between them. This CDR3 is 14 amino acids long. The CDR3 DNA sequence: TGTGCCAGCAGCCAAGATCGGAACGGGGATGAGCAGTTCTTC. Protein sequence: CASSQDRNGDEQFF.

V usage is TRBV18 and J usage is TRBJ1-1; D uncertain. V lost 2 bases and J lost 2, with 15 bases in between. CDR1 and CDR2 from the germline V gene are KGHSH and LQKENI. The CDR3 covers 16 residues. The CDR3 region is CASSPETSTRNTEAFF. The CDR3 region has the DNA TGTGCCAGCTCACCAGAAACCAGCACTAGAAACACTGAAGCTTTCTTT.

CDR3: CASSPLGVGGFGNTIYF. In DNA, the CDR3 is TGTGCCAGCAGTCCATTGGGGGTGGGGGGGTTCGGAAACACCATATATTTT. V and J are TRBV27 and TRBJ1-3, with D perhaps TRBD1 (5 bases). Germline loops: CDR1 MNHEY, CDR2 SMNVEV (reference sequence). With 5 bases removed from V and 4 bases from J, the gap between germline ends came to 21 bases. This CDR3 is 17 amino acids long.

This chain connects TRBV6-4 to TRBJ1-2, with TRBD1 matching over 8 bases. The CDR3 consists of 13 residues. The germline V gene encodes CDR1 MRHNA and CDR2 SNTAGT. V was clipped by 6 bases and J by 4 bases; unmatched bases: 4. CDR3: CASRNTGGYGYTF. The CDR3 DNA sequence: TGTGCCAGCAGAAATACAGGGGGCTATGGCTACACCTTC.

The genes are TRBV7-2 and TRBJ1-1; D gene uncertain. With 5 bases removed from V and 0 bases from J, the gap between germline ends came to 13 bases. This CDR3 is built from 15 residues. Germline assignment: CDR1 SGHTA and CDR2 FQGNSA. The chain's CDR3 is CASSPFTSVNTEAFF. The CDR3 nucleotides are TGTGCCAGCAGCCCATTCACATCCGTGAACACTGAAGCTTTCTTT.

V is TRBV7-6 and J is TRBJ1-1; 7 nucleotides agree with TRBD1. The V segment lost 2 bases and the J segment 6 bases; nucleotides outside the gene matches: 9. The CDR3 length is 15 residues. Looked up from germline, CDR1 is SGHVS and CDR2 is FNYEAQ. CDR3 DNA: TGTGCCAGCAGCTTAAATATAGCAGGGGGGTCTGAAGCTTTCTTT. Translated: CASSLNIAGGSEAFF.

The CDR3 region has the DNA TGTGCCAGCAGTGAGGAAGGACAGGGCTCCTACAATGAGCAGTTCTTC. Its translation: CASSEEGQGSYNEQFF. The chain uses TRBV2 and TRBJ2-1, with 8 bases matching TRBD1. Germline V lookup: CDR1 SNHLY, CDR2 FYNNEI. V shed 3 bases and J 0 bases; nucleotides not matched to a gene: 4. This CDR3 region has 16 residues. The full variable domain, in which reference TRBV2 and TRBJ2-1 provide the parts outside the CDR3, is EPEVTQTPSHQVTQMGQEVILRCVPISNHLYFYWYRQILGQKVEFLVSFYNNEISEKSEIFDDQFSVERPDGSNFTLKIRSTKLEDSAMYFCASSEEGQGSYNEQFFGPGTRLTVL.

V is TRBV5-1 and J is TRBJ1-1; a possible D gene is TRBD1 (5 bases). V lost 1 base and J 5 bases, leaving 9 bases between the germline ends. This CDR3 spans 13 amino acids. Germline CDR1 is SGHRS and CDR2 is YFSETQ. CDR3 residues: CASSLITGTEAFF. The CDR3 region has the DNA TGCGCCAGCAGCTTGATAACAGGAACTGAAGCTTTCTTT.

The chain joins TRBV2 to TRBJ2-5; the match to TRBD2 covers 8 bases. The germline V gene has CDR1 SNHLY and CDR2 FYNNEI. V was pared by 3 bases and J by 5 bases, with 5 bases of the junction left unmatched. The CDR3 runs to 14 residues. The CDR3 bases are TGTGCCAGCAGTGAGGTTAGCGGGGTCGAGACCCAGTACTTC. Its translation is CASSEVSGVETQYF.

The V gene is TRBV11-3, the J gene TRBJ2-7; 7 bases agree with TRBD2. Looked up from germline, CDR1 is SGHNT and CDR2 is YENEEA. V gave up 2 bases and J gave up 7 bases; unmatched junction bases: 14. The CDR3 totals 16 residues. The CDR3 region is CASSLYGREWASEQYF. DNA for the CDR3: TGTGCCAGCAGCTTATATGGGCGGGAGTGGGCTAGTGAGCAGTACTTC.

V is TRBV7-9 and J is TRBJ2-1; 8 positions agree with TRBD2. This CDR3 has 15 residues. V lost 5 bases and J lost 2; bases outside the gene matches: 5. The germline gives CDR1 SEHNR, CDR2 FQNEAQ (reference sequence). The CDR3 here is CASSNIAGTYNEQFF. In DNA, the CDR3 is TGTGCCAGCAGCAACATAGCGGGAACCTACAATGAGCAGTTCTTC.

To note about this clone: At one end, the junction sequence differs from germline, possibly due to a read error. This chain connects TRBV7-2 to TRBJ2-1; D unclear. This CDR3 has 11 amino acids. Germline CDR1 is SGHTA and CDR2 is FQGNSA. CDR3 nucleotides: TGTGCCAGCAGCTTATACAGTGAGCAGTTCTTC. This sequence encodes CASSLYSEQFF.

The chain combines TRBV5-5 with TRBJ1-5, with D possibly being TRBD1 (5 bases). The CDR3 is made up of 14 amino acids. Germline V gene data show CDR1 as SGHKS and CDR2 as YYEKEE (reference sequence). Between the trimmed V and J ends, which lost 0 bases and 6 bases, there was a span of 10 bases. The CDR3 loop is CASSLAMGGQPQHF. The DNA of the CDR3 is TGTGCCAGCAGCTTGGCCATGGGGGGTCAGCCCCAGCATTTT. The full variable domain, with the rest looked up from reference TRBV5-5 and TRBJ1-5, is DAGVTQSPTHLIKTRGQQVTLRCSPISGHKSVSWYQQVLGQGPQFIFQYYEKEERGRGNFPDRFSARQFPNYSSELNVNALLLGDSALYLCASSLAMGGQPQHFGDGTRLSIL.

This clone was detected once. The rearrangement uses TRBV18 and TRBJ2-6, with D maybe TRBD1 (6 bases). The V gene's germline CDR1 is KGHSH and CDR2 LQKENI. Trimming left V 3 bases short and J 0 bases short, with 15 bases between. This CDR3 region has 18 residues. The CDR3 DNA sequence: TGTGCCAGCTCACCCTATCCGAGGGGGAGCTCTGGGGCCAACGTCCTGACTTTC. Translation gives CASSPYPRGSSGANVLTF.

The rearrangement joins TRBV9 to TRBJ2-1; 10 positions match TRBD2. This CDR3 has 14 residues. V shed 5 bases and J 5 bases; nucleotides not matched to a gene: 4. Germline V lookup: CDR1 SGDLS, CDR2 YYNGEE. As DNA, the CDR3 is TGTGCCAGCAGTCGGACTAGCGGTAACAATGAGCAGTTCTTC. Its protein product is CASSRTSGNNEQFF. Looking up the rest from reference TRBV9 and TRBJ2-1 gives the full variable domain: DSGVTQTPKHLITATGQRVTLRCSPRSGDLSVYWYQQSLDQGLQFLIQYYNGEERAKGNILERFSAQQFPDLHSELNLSSLELGDSALYFCASSRTSGNNEQFFGPGTRLTVL.

The gene calls are TRBV18 and TRBJ2-5; D is possibly TRBD1 (6 bases). V lost 1 base to trimming and J lost 3 bases, with 24 bases between them. The CDR3 loop spans 19 amino acids. The V gene's germline CDR1 is KGHSH and CDR2 LQKENI. CDR3 nucleotide sequence: TGTGCCAGCTCACCACGCCGGACAGCCGGATCGGACCCGAAAGAGACCCAGTACTTC. Translation: CASSPRRTAGSDPKETQYF.

The V gene is TRBV9, the J gene TRBJ2-1; 12 nucleotides align to TRBD2. There are 16 residues in the CDR3. Germline CDR1 reads SGDLS; CDR2 reads YYNGEE. After removal of 0 bases from V and 9 bases from J, the junction contained 7 bases not matched to a gene. CDR3 in DNA: TGTGCCAGCAGCGTAGCGTCTAGCGGGAGGGTTGGTGAGCAGTTCTTC. As protein: CASSVASSGRVGEQFF. The full variable domain, rest sourced from reference TRBV9 and TRBJ2-1, is DSGVTQTPKHLITATGQRVTLRCSPRSGDLSVYWYQQSLDQGLQFLIQYYNGEERAKGNILERFSAQQFPDLHSELNLSSLELGDSALYFCASSVASSGRVGEQFFGPGTRLTVL.

The chain uses TRBV2 and TRBJ2-7, with 7 bases matching TRBD1. The CDR3 is 14 residues long. CDR1 SNHLY and CDR2 FYNNEI come from the germline V gene. The trim removed 6 bases at V and 4 bases at J, leaving 9 bases unmatched. In DNA form, the CDR3 reads TGTGCCAGCAGCGCGACAGGGTTGAAGTACGAGCAGTACTTC. This encodes CASSATGLKYEQYF.

V and J are TRBV15 and TRBJ1-5, with a possible D match to TRBD1 (5 bases). V dropped 1 base and J dropped 0 bases, with 7 bases sitting between them. The germline CDR1 and CDR2 sequences are LNHNV and YYDKDF (reference sequence). The CDR3 covers 15 residues. This CDR3 reads CATSRGRDSNQPQHF. The CDR3 DNA is TGTGCCACCAGCAGAGGCAGGGATAGCAATCAGCCCCAGCATTTT.

The chain uses TRBV4-1 and TRBJ2-5; 8 bases fit TRBD1. J was trimmed by 4 bases and V by 4 bases; bases with no gene match: 14. Germline V CDR1 and CDR2: MGHRA, YSYEKL. The CDR3 loop spans 17 amino acids. The CDR3 here is CASSPGGQAGDRETQYF. In nucleotides, the CDR3 is TGCGCCAGCAGCCCCGGGGGACAGGCAGGGGACCGAGAGACCCAGTACTTC.

This chain connects TRBV21-1 to TRBJ2-2; TRBD2 is taken as the D call from the table, unchecked against the DNA. TRBV21-1 is shown as a pseudogene. The CDR3 length is 14 residues. As DNA, the CDR3 is TGTGCCAGCAGCAAAGGCGTCGGGGGCGGGGAGCTGTTTTTT. It specifies CASSKGVGGGELFF.

The J gene is TRBJ2-5, the V gene TRBV18, with D tentatively TRBD2 (6 bases). Germline lookup yields CDR1 KGHSH and CDR2 LQKENI. The V end was cut by 4 bases, the J end by 1 base, with 10 bases between. The CDR3 contains 14 residues. The CDR3 loop reads CASSRGAGQETQYF. CDR3 coding DNA: TGTGCCAGCTCACGCGGGGCGGGCCAAGAGACCCAGTACTTC.